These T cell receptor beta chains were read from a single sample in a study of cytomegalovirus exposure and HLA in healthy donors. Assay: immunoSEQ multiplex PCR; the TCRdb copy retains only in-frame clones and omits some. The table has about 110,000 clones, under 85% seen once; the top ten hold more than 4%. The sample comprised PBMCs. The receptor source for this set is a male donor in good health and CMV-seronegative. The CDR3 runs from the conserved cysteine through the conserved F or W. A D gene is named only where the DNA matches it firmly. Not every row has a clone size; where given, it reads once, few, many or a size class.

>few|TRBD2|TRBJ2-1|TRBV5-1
TGCGCCAGCAGCCGGACCTCTAGCGGACAATACAATGAGCAGTTCTTC
CASSRTSSGQYNEQFF
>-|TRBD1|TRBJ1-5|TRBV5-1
TGCGCCAGCAGCGCTGGGACAGGGGGCGCATCTCAGCCCCAGCATTTT
CASSAGTGGASQPQHF
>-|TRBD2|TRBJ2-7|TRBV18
TGTGCCAGCCCTAGGGTGGGGGGGAGAAACTACGAGCAGTACTTC
CASPRVGGRNYEQYF
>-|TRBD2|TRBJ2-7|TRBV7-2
TGTGCCAGCAGCTCAGAAACTAGCGGGCCCTACGAGCAGTACTTC
CASSSETSGPYEQYF
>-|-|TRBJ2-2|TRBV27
TGTGCCAGCAGTTTTTCCAGGGCCACCGGGGAGCTGTTTTTT
CASSFSRATGELFF
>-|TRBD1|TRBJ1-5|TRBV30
TGTGCCTGGAGCTTCGGACAGGGGGCCCAGCCCCAGCATTTT
CAWSFGQGAQPQHF
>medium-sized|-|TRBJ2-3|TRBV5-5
TGTGCCAGCAGCCCAGGACTACTAGGAGATACGCAGTATTTT
CASSPGLLGDTQYF
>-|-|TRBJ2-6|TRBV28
TGTGCCAGCAGCGCTAGCTACTCTGGGGCCAACGTCCTGACTTTC
CASSASYSGANVLTF
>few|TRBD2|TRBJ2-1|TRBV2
TGTGTCATGACTAGCGGGAGTTTAACCTCCTACAATGAGCAGTTCTTC
CVMTSGSLTSYNEQFF
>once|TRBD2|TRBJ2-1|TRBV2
TGTGCCAGCACTAGACTAGCCTATGAGCAGTTCTTC
CASTRLAYEQFF
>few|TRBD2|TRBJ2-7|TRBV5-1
TGCGCCAGCAGCTTGGAGGGGACTATCACCTACGAGCAGTACTTC
CASSLEGTITYEQYF
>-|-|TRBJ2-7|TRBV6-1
TGTGCCAGCAGTGAAGGACTACGGGCCGGCGAGCAGTACTTC
CASSEGLRAGEQYF
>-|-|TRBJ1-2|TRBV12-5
TGTGCTAGTGGTTTTGCCCTAGACAGGATACCTAACTATGGCTACACCTTC
CASGFALDRIPNYGYTF
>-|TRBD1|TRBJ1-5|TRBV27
TGTGCCAGCAGTTCGCAGGGGGAGGCCAATCAGCCCCAGCATTTT
CASSSQGEANQPQHF
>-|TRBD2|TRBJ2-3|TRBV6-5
TGTGCCAGCAGTTACTCTACCGGGAGGCCTCATACGCAGTATTTT
CASSYSTGRPHTQYF
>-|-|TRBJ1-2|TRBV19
TGTGCCAGTAGTACTCCAGGGGCCTCTAACTATGGCTACACCTTC
CASSTPGASNYGYTF
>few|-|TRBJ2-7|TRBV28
TGTGCCAGCAGTCTCCGGAGGGGTGAGCAGTACTTC
CASSLRRGEQYF
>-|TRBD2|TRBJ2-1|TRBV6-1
TGTGCCAGCAGTGGAGGGAGGGGTCACAATGAGCAGTTCTTC
CASSGGRGHNEQFF
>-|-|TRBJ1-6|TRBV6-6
TGTGCCAGCACAGGCCAAGGAAATTCACCCCTCCACTTT
CASTGQGNSPLHF
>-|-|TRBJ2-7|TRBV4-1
TGCGCCAGCAGCCAAAACTTTCAGGGCAACGAGCAGTACTTC
CASSQNFQGNEQYF
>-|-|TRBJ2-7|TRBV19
TGTGCCACAAAGAAAACACAGGGTTCTTACGAGCAGTACTTC
CATKKTQGSYEQYF
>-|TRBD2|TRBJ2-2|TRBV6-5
TGTGCCAGCAGTCGGGGGGCCGGGGAGCTGTTTTTT
CASSRGAGELFF
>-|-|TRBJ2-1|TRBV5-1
TGCGCCAGCAGCACACTAGGGTCGGATGAGCAGTTCTTC
CASSTLGSDEQFF
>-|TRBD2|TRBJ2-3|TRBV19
TGTGCCAGCCGCTCCGGACTAGCGGGCACAGATACGCAGTATTTT
CASRSGLAGTDTQYF
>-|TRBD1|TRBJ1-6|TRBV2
TGTGCCAGCAGTGCGACAGGGGCCTTTGGTTCACCCCTCCACTTT
CASSATGAFGSPLHF
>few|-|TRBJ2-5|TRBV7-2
TGTGCCAGCAGCTTATGGCAGGACCAAGAGACCCAGTACTTC
CASSLWQDQETQYF
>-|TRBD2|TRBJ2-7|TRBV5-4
TGTGCCAGCAGCAATCTCGGGAGGGCTCCCTACGAGCAGTACTTC
CASSNLGRAPYEQYF
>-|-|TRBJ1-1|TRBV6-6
TGTGCCAGCAGGTTCGGACTCGATGGGAGCACTGAAGCTTTCTTT
CASRFGLDGSTEAFF
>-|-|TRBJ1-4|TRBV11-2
TGTGCCAGCAGCTTAGTAGTTGGGGGCGGGAGCAATGAAAAACTGTTTTTT
CASSLVVGGGSNEKLFF
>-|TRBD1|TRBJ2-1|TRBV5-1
TGCGCCAGCAGCTTACGACAGGGTGGGGATGAGCAGTTCTTC
CASSLRQGGDEQFF
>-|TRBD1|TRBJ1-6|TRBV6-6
TGTGCCAGTGCCGGGACAGCTACTAAAGGATCACCCCTCCACTTT
CASAGTATKGSPLHF
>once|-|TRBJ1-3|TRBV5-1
TGCGCCAGCAGCTTGTCGGTCGAAGTGGGAAACACCATATATTTT
CASSLSVEVGNTIYF
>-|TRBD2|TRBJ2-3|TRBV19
TGTGCCAGTAGTAAAGCGGGAGGTAGGGCAGATACGCAGTATTTT
CASSKAGGRADTQYF
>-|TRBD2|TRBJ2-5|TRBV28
TGTGCCAGCAGTTTGGGGGTGGGACTACGGGAGCAGTACTTC
CASSLGVGLREQYF
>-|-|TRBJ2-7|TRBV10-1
TGCGCCAGCAGTGGAGGACAGTCCTACGAGCGGTACTTC
CASSGGQSYERYF
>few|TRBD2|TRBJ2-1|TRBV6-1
TGTGCCAGCAGTAGCGGGAGTTTTTACAATGAGCAGTTCTTC
CASSSGSFYNEQFF
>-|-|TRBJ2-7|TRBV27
TGTGCCAGCAGTTTTGAGCGGTTCTCCTACGAGCAGTACTTC
CASSFERFSYEQYF
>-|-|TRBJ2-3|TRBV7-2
TGTGCCAGCAGCTCCGCTAGAAGCACAGATACGCAGTATTTT
CASSSARSTDTQYF
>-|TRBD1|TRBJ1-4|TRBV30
TGTGCCTGGAGTGGACAGGGGAATGAAAAACTGTTTTTT
CAWSGQGNEKLFF
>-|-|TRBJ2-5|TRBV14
TGTGCCAGCAGCCAGGGAGGGACCCAGTACTTC
CASSQGGTQYF
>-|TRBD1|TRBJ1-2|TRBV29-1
TGCAGCTCACGAACAGGGGACTATGGCTACACCTTC
CSSRTGDYGYTF
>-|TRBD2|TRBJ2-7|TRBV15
TGTGCCACCAGCAGAGGGAAACTCCTAGCGGAGACCTACGAGCAGTACTTC
CATSRGKLLAETYEQYF
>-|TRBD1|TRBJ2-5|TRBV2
TGTGCCAGCAGACAGGGGGCCCAAGAGACCCAGTACTTC
CASRQGAQETQYF
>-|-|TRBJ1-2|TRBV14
TGTGCCAGCAGCCTCGGACGGGAATATGGCTACACCTTC
CASSLGREYGYTF
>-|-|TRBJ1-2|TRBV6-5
TGTGCCAGCAGTTACGGGCGGGGGGATGGCTACACCTTC
CASSYGRGDGYTF
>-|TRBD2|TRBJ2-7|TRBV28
TGTGCCACCCTAACGGGGGTAGCGGGAGGGCCCTCCTACGAGCAGTACTTC
CATLTGVAGGPSYEQYF
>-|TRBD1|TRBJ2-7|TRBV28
TGTGCCAGCAAAGGGGACAGTGGTTCCTACGAGCAGTACTTC
CASKGDSGSYEQYF
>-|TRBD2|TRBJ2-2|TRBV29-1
TGCAGCGTTGAAGATCGAACTAGCGGATCGAACACCGGGGAGCTGTTTTTT
CSVEDRTSGSNTGELFF
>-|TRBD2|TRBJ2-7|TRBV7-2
TGTGCCACCCTATGGGGGCTAGCGGGAGGGCCCCAAGGGGGGGAGCAGTACTTC
CATLWGLAGGPQGGEQYF
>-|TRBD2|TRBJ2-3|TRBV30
TGTGCCTGGAGCTTGGAGCGGGAGGAAGATACGCAGTATTTT
CAWSLEREEDTQYF
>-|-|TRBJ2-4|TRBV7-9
TGTGCCAGCAGCTTAGGGGGTGGGGCAAACATTCAGTACTTC
CASSLGGGANIQYF
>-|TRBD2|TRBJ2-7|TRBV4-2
TGTGCCAGCAGCCAAGATGGGACTAGCGGCTCCTACGAGCAGTACTTC
CASSQDGTSGSYEQYF
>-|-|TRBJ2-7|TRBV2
TGTGCCAGCAGTGAATCGTGGCAGTCCCAATACGAGCAGTACTTC
CASSESWQSQYEQYF
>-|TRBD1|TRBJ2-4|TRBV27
TGTGCCAGCAGTCCAAATTACCGGGACAGGAGGTTCTTAGCCAAAAACATTCAGTACTTC
CASSPNYRDRRFLAKNIQYF
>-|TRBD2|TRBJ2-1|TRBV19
TGTGCCAGTAGTTGGGACTACTATTCCAATGAGCAGTTCTTC
CASSWDYYSNEQFF
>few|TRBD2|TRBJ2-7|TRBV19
TGTGCCAGTAGTTCTCGGACTAGCGGCACCTACGAGCAGTACTTC
CASSSRTSGTYEQYF
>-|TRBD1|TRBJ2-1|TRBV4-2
TGTGCCAGCAGCCAAGACGCGGACAGGGAGATACCCCAGTTCTTC
CASSQDADREIPQFF
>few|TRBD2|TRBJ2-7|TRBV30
TGTGCCTGGGATGCTAGCGGTACCTACGAGCAGTACTTC
CAWDASGTYEQYF
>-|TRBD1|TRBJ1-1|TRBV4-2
TGTGCCAGCAGCCTCGGACAGGGGATGAGCACTGAAGCTTTCTTT
CASSLGQGMSTEAFF